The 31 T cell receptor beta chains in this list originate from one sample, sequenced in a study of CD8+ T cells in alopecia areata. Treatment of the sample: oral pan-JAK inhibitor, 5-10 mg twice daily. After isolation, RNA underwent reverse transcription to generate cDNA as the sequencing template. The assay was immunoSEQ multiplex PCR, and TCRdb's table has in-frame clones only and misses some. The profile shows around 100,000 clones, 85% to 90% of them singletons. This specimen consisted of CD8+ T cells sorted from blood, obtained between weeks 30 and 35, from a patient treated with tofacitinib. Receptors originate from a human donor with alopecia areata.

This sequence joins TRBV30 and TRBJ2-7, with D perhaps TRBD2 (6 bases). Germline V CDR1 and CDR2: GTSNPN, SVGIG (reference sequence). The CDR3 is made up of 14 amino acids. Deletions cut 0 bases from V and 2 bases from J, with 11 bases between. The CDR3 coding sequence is TGTGCCTGGAGTGTGCTTGGCGGGGCCTACGAGCAGTACTTC. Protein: CAWSVLGGAYEQYF.

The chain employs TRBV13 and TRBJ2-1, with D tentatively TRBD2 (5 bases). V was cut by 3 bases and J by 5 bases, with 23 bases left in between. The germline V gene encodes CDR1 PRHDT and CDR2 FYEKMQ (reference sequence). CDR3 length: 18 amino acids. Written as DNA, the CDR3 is TGTGCCAGCAGCTTTCAGGTTTACACGGAGGTAGGGAACAATGAGCAGTTCTTC. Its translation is CASSFQVYTEVGNNEQFF.

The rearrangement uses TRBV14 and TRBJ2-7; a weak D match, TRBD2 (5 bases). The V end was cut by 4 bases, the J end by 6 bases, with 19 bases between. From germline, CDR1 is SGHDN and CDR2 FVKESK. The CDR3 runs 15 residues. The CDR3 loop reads CASSPFWTVLGEQYF. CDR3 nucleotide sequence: TGTGCCAGCAGCCCGTTTTGGACTGTCCTTGGCGAGCAGTACTTC.

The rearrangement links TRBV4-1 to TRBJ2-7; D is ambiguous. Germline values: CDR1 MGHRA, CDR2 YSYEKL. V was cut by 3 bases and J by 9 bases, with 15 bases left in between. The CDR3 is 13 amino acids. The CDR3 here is CASSQGSGWGQYF. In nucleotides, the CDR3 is TGCGCCAGCAGCCAGGGGTCAGGTTGGGGGCAGTACTTC.

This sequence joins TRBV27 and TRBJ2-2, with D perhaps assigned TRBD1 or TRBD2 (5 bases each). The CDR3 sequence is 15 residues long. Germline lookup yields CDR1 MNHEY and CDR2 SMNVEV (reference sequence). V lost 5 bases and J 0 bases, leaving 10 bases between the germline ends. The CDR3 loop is CASSLGTSNTGELFF. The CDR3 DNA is TGTGCCAGCAGTCTAGGGACCTCGAACACCGGGGAGCTGTTTTTT.

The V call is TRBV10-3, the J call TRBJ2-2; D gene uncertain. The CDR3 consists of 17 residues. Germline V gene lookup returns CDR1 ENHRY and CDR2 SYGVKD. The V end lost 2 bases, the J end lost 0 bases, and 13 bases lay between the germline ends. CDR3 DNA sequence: TGTGCCATCAGTGAGGCGGCCCAATCTGCGAACACCGGGGAGCTGTTTTTT. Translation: CAISEAAQSANTGELFF.

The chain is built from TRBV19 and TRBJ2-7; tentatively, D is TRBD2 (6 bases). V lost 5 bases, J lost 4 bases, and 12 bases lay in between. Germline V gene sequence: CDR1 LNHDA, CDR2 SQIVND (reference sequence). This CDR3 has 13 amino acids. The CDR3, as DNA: TGTGCCAGTAGTGCCGGGAGTATATACGAGCAGTACTTC. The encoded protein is CASSAGSIYEQYF.

The CDR3 DNA follows: TGTGCCAGCAGCTCTGGGGGGAACACTGAAGCTTTCTTT. It codes for CASSSGGNTEAFF. This chain links TRBV7-6 with TRBJ1-1; TRBD1 is a possible D gene (5 bases). This CDR3 has 13 amino acids. V was shortened by 4 bases and J by 1 base, with 7 bases between the two germline ends. Per germline, CDR1 SGHVS and CDR2 FNYEAQ.

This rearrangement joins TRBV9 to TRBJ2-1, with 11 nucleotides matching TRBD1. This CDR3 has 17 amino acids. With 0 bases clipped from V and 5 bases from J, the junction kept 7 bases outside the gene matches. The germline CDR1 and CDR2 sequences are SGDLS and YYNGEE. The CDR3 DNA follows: TGTGCCAGCAGCGTAGAGTCCCGGGGACAGGGGGACAATGAGCAGTTCTTC. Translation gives CASSVESRGQGDNEQFF.

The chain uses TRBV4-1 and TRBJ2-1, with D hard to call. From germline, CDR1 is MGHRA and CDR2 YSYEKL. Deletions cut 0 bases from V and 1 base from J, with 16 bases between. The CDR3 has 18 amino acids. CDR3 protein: CASSQDPAAAGSYNEQFF. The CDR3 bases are TGCGCCAGCAGCCAAGACCCGGCGGCGGCAGGTTCCTACAATGAGCAGTTCTTC.

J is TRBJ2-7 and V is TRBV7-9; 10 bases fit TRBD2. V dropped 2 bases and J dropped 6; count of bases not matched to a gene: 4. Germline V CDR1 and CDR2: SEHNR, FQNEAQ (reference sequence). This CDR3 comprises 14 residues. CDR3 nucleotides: TGTGCCAGCAGCTTATCTAGCGGGAGAAGCGAGCAGTACTTC. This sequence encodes CASSLSSGRSEQYF. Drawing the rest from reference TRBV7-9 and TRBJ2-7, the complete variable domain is DTGVSQNPRHKITKRGQNVTFRCDPISEHNRLYWYRQTLGQGPEFLTYFQNEAQLEKSRLLSDRFSAERPKGSFSTLEIQRTEQGDSAMYLCASSLSSGRSEQYFGPGTRLTVT.

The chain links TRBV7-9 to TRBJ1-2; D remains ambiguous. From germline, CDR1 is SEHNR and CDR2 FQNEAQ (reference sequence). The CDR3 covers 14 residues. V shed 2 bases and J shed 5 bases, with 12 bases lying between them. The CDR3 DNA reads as TGTGCCAGCAGCTTAAATCCAGACCCTTATGGCTACACCTTC. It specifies CASSLNPDPYGYTF.

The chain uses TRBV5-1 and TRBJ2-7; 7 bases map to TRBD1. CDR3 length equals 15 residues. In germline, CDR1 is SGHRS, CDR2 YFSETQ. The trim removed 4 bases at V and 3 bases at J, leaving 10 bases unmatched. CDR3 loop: CASSPTGVINYEQYF. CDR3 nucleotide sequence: TGCGCCAGCAGCCCAACAGGGGTTATTAACTACGAGCAGTACTTC.

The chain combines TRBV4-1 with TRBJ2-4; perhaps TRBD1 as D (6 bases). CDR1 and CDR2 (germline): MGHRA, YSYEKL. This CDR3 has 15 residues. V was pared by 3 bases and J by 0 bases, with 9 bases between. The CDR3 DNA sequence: TGCGCCAGCAGCCAGGACAGTCTAGCCAAAAACATTCAGTACTTC. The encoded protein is CASSQDSLAKNIQYF.

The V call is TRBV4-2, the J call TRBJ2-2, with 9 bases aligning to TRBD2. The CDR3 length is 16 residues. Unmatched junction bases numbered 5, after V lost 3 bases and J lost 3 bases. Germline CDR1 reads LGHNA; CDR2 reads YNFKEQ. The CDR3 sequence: CASSQSRGGYTGELFF. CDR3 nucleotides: TGTGCCAGCAGCCAGTCGCGGGGGGGATACACCGGGGAGCTGTTTTTT.

The CDR3 here is CASRLAGGNREQFF. The CDR3 DNA reads as TGTGCCAGTAGGCTTGCGGGAGGGAATAGAGAGCAGTTCTTC. The gene calls are TRBV19 and TRBJ2-1; 9 bases align to TRBD2. This CDR3 is built from 14 residues. The V and J ends lost 6 bases and 10 bases, in that order; junction bases with no gene match: 10. Germline CDR1 reads LNHDA; CDR2 reads SQIVND (reference sequence).

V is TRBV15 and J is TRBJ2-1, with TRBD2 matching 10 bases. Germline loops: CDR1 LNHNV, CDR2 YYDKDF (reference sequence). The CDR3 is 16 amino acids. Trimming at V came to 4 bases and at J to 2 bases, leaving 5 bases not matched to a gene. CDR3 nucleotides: TGTGCCACCAGCACCGAACTAGCGGGGACCTACAATGAGCAGTTCTTC. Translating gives CATSTELAGTYNEQFF.

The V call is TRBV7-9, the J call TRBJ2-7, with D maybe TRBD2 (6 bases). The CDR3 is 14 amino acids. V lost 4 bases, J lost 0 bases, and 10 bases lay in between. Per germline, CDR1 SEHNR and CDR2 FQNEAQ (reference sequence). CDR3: CASSSSGFSYEQYF. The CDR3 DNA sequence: TGTGCCAGCAGCTCAAGCGGGTTCTCCTACGAGCAGTACTTC.

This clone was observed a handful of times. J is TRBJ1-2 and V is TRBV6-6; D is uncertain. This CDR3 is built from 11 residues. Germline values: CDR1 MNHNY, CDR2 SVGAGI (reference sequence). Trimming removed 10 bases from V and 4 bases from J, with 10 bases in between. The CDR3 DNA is TGTGCCACCGGAGCTACCTATGGCTACACCTTC. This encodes CATGATYGYTF.

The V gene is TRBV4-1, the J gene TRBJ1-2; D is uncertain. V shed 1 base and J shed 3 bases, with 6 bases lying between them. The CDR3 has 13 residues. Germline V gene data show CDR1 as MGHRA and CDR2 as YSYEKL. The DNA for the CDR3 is TGCGCCAGCAGCCAAGCCTCGTACTATGGCTACACCTTC. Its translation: CASSQASYYGYTF.

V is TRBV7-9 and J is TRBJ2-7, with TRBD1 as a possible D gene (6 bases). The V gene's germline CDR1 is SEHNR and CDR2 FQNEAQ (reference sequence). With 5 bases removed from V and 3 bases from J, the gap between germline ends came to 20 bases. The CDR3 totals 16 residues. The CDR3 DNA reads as TGTGCCAGCAGCGAGAGGACAGATTACCTAGACTACGAGCAGTACTTC. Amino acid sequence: CASSERTDYLDYEQYF.

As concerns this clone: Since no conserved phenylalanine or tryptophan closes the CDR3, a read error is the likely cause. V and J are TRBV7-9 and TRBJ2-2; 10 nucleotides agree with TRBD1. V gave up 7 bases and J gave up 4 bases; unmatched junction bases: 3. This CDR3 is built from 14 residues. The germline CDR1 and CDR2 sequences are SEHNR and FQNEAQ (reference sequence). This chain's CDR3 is CASTGQGSTGELFL. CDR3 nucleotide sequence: TGTGCCAGCACGGGACAGGGGTCCACCGGGGAGCTGTTTCTT.

The chain's CDR3 is CASSFGTGLAAYEQYF. DNA for the CDR3: TGTGCCAGCAGCTTCGGGACGGGACTAGCGGCCTACGAGCAGTACTTC. The V call is TRBV5-6, the J call TRBJ2-7; 11 bases map to TRBD2. This CDR3 has 16 residues. The junction had 6 bases not matched to a gene; V was cut back by 2 bases and J by 2 bases. Germline V gene lookup returns CDR1 SGHDT and CDR2 YYEEEE.

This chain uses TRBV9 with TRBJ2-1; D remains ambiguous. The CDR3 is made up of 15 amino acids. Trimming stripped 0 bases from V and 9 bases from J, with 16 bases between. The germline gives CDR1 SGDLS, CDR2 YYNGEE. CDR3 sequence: CASSVDEVVQGEQFF. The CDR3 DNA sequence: TGTGCCAGCAGCGTAGATGAGGTTGTCCAAGGTGAGCAGTTCTTC.

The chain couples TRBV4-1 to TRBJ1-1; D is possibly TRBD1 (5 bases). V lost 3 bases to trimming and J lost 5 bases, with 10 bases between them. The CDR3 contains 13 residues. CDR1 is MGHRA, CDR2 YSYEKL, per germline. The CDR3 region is CASSHQGETEAFF. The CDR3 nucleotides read TGCGCCAGCAGCCATCAGGGTGAGACTGAAGCTTTCTTT.

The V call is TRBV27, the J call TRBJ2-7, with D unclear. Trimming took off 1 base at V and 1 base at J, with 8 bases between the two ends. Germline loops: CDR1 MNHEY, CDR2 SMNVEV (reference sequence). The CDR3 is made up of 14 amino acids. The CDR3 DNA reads TGTGCCAGCAGTTTATTTCCAGCTTCCTACGAGCAGTACTTC. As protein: CASSLFPASYEQYF.

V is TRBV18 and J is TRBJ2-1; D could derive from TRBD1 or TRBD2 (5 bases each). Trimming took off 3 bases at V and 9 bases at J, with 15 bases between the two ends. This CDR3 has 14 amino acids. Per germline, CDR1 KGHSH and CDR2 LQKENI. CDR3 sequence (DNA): TGTGCCAGCTCACCCCCGAGTGGGGGAAGTGAGCAGTTCTTC. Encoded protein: CASSPPSGGSEQFF.

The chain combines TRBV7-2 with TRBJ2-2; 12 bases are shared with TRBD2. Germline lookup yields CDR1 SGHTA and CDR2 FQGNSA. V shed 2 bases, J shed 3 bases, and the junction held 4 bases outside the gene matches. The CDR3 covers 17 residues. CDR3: CASSLPSGRVDTGELFF. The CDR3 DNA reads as TGTGCCAGCAGCTTACCTAGCGGGAGGGTCGACACCGGGGAGCTGTTTTTT.

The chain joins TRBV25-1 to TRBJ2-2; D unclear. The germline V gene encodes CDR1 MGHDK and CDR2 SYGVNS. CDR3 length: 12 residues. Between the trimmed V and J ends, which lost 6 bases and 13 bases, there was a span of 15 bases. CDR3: CASSPPHGVLFF. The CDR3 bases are TGTGCCAGCAGCCCCCCTCACGGAGTGCTGTTTTTT. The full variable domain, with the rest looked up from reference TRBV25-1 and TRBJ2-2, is EADIYQTPRYLVIGTGKKITLECSQTMGHDKMYWYQQDPGMELHLIHYSYGVNSTEKGDLSSESTVSRIRTEHFPLTLESARPSHTSQYLCASSPPHGVLFFGEGSRLTVL.

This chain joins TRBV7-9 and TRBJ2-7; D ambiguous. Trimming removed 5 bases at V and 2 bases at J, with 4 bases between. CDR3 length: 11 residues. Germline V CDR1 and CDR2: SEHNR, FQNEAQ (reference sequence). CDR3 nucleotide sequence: TGTGCCAGCAGCCCCGCCTACGAGCAGTACTTC. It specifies CASSPAYEQYF.

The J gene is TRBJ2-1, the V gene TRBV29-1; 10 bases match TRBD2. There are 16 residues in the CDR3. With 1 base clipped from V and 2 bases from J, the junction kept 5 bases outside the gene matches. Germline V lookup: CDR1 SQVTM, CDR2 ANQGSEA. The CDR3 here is CSVEGLAGGPYNEQFF. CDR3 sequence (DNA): TGCAGCGTTGAAGGTTTAGCGGGGGGCCCCTACAATGAGCAGTTCTTC.